Below are 15 T cell receptor beta chains sequenced from a single sample in a study of OX40 agonist ivuxolimab in advanced cancers. Sequencing was performed with immunoSEQ multiplex PCR; in TCRdb, only in-frame clones are kept and a portion is missing. The sample has about 76,000 clones; 85% are singletons. Sequencing used CD4+ or CD8+ T cells sorted from blood, obtained in a trial of the OX40 agonist ivuxolimab. These receptors were obtained from an adult with an advanced solid tumor such as melanoma, head and neck, liver or kidney cancer.

The J gene is TRBJ1-1, the V gene TRBV7-2; D is unresolved. This CDR3 is 13 amino acids long. Germline V gene sequence: CDR1 SGHTA, CDR2 FQGNSA. The V gene lost 2 bases and the J gene lost 3 bases, with 7 bases spanning the gap. The CDR3 DNA reads as TGTGCCAGCAGCTTATACCGGGACACTGAAGCTTTCTTT. It translates to CASSLYRDTEAFF.

This clone has only one observation. The chain carries TRBV7-9 and TRBJ2-2, with a tentative D call TRBD1 (5 bases). V lost 4 bases and J lost 5, with 8 bases in between. The CDR3 spans 13 residues. Germline CDR1 SEHNR, CDR2 FQNEAQ (reference sequence). The CDR3 DNA is TGTGCCAGCAGCTCGACAGCAACCGGGGAGCTGTTTTTT. Its translation is CASSSTATGELFF.

This chain links TRBV5-6 with TRBJ1-2; the match to TRBD1 covers 7 bases. This CDR3 spans 12 amino acids. The germline V gene encodes CDR1 SGHDT and CDR2 YYEEEE. Trimming took 1 base from V and 10 from J; bases not matched to a gene: 4. CDR3 residues: CASSLWDSYYTF. DNA for the CDR3: TGTGCCAGCAGCTTGTGGGACAGCTACTACACCTTC.

V usage is TRBV7-2 and J usage is TRBJ1-4, with a tentative D call TRBD1 (6 bases). V was trimmed by 4 bases and J by 8 bases, leaving 17 bases between them. The CDR3 is made up of 15 amino acids. Looked up from germline, CDR1 is SGHTA and CDR2 is FQGNSA. CDR3 DNA: TGTGCCAGCAGCTCAGGGGCCATAGGAGGGGAAAAACTGTTTTTT. Translated: CASSSGAIGGEKLFF.

The V and J genes are TRBV18 and TRBJ1-5; 9 bases align to TRBD1. The CDR3 has 13 residues. Germline V gene data show CDR1 as KGHSH and CDR2 as LQKENI. After removal of 4 bases from V and 7 bases from J, the junction contained 2 bases not matched to a gene. In DNA, the CDR3 is TGTGCCAGCTCACGGGACAGGGAACAGCCCCAGCATTTT. Translating gives CASSRDREQPQHF.

In its sample, this clone was seen once. The chain is built from TRBV28 and TRBJ1-3; no clear D gene. This CDR3 comprises 16 residues. The germline V gene encodes CDR1 MDHEN and CDR2 SYDVKM. The V and J ends lost 3 bases and 0 bases respectively, with 12 bases between them. CDR3 loop: CASSLRLAYSGNTIYF. CDR3 DNA: TGTGCCAGCAGTTTGAGGCTGGCCTACTCTGGAAACACCATATATTTT.

The rearrangement uses TRBV7-9 and TRBJ2-1; TRBD1 is a possible D gene (6 bases). Trimming left V 4 bases short and J 8 bases short, with 12 bases between. The germline gives CDR1 SEHNR, CDR2 FQNEAQ (reference sequence). The CDR3 has 13 amino acids. The CDR3 here is CASSSQGKYEQFF. The CDR3 DNA reads TGTGCCAGCAGCTCGCAGGGGAAGTATGAGCAGTTCTTC.

This clone showed up just a few times. The J gene is TRBJ1-1, the V gene TRBV5-1; D is unresolved. Germline CDR1 and CDR2: SGHRS and YFSETQ. The CDR3 spans 13 residues. V lost 7 bases, J lost 3 bases, and 13 bases lay in between. CDR3 bases: TGCGCCAGCGACGAGGCGCCAGACACTGAAGCTTTCTTT. Amino acids: CASDEAPDTEAFF.

The genes are TRBV28 and TRBJ1-4; the match to TRBD1 covers 9 bases. Germline V gene sequence: CDR1 MDHEN, CDR2 SYDVKM. CDR3 length: 14 amino acids. V lost 4 bases and J lost 4; bases outside the gene matches: 1. This chain's CDR3 is CASSYRGLNEKLFF. In DNA form, the CDR3 reads TGTGCCAGCAGTTACAGGGGGCTTAATGAAAAACTGTTTTTT. Full variable domain (missing parts from reference TRBV28 and TRBJ1-4): DVKVTQSSRYLVKRTGEKVFLECVQDMDHENMFWYRQDPGLGLRLIYFSYDVKMKEKGDIPEGYSVSREKKERFSLILESASTNQTSMYLCASSYRGLNEKLFFGSGTQLSVL.

The chain joins TRBV18 to TRBJ2-2; TRBD2 matches at 8 bases. Trimming took 2 bases from V and 7 from J; bases not matched to a gene: 9. CDR1 and CDR2 (germline): KGHSH, LQKENI. This CDR3 has 16 amino acids. In DNA form, the CDR3 reads TGTGCCAGCTCACCAGCATCCAGCGGGAGTGGCGGGGAGCTGTTTTTT. It encodes CASSPASSGSGGELFF.

CDR3 amino acids: CASSLQGWANVLTF. The CDR3 bases are TGTGCCAGCAGCTTACAGGGCTGGGCCAACGTCCTGACTTTC. The rearrangement links TRBV5-4 to TRBJ2-6, with a weak D call TRBD1 (6 bases). Trimming took off 2 bases at V and 5 bases at J, with 8 bases between the two ends. The germline V gene encodes CDR1 SGHNT and CDR2 YYREEE (reference sequence). This CDR3 contains 14 residues.

The rearrangement links TRBV6-5 to TRBJ2-1; 8 positions agree with TRBD2. CDR1 MNHEY and CDR2 SVGAGI come from the germline V gene. V was pared by 2 bases and J by 6 bases, with 3 bases of the junction left unmatched. There are 14 residues in the CDR3. This chain's CDR3 is CASSYPGGGNEQFF. DNA for the CDR3: TGTGCCAGCAGTTACCCCGGGGGGGGCAATGAGCAGTTCTTC.

This clone was counted only a few times. The chain couples TRBV4-1 to TRBJ2-6; D is unclear. This CDR3 is 17 amino acids long. Trimming took off 0 bases at V and 1 base at J, with 10 bases between the two ends. From germline, CDR1 is MGHRA and CDR2 YSYEKL. The CDR3 nucleotides are TGCGCCAGCAGCCAAGAACCTCAGGTGTCTGGGGCCAACGTCCTGACTTTC. This gives the protein CASSQEPQVSGANVLTF.

As DNA, the CDR3 is TGTGCCAGCAGTTTCAATGACTATGGCTACACCTTC. Translation: CASSFNDYGYTF. V gene TRBV28 combines with J gene TRBJ1-2; D not certain. V lost 3 bases to trimming and J lost 3 bases, with 5 bases between them. The germline V gene encodes CDR1 MDHEN and CDR2 SYDVKM. CDR3 length: 12 amino acids.

The chain couples TRBV6-5 to TRBJ2-5; D might be TRBD2 (5 bases). V was clipped by 0 bases and J by 2 bases, with 13 bases between them. CDR1 is MNHEY and CDR2 is SVGAGI in the germline V gene. This CDR3 is built from 16 residues. The CDR3 is CASSYSRAVGQETQYF. CDR3 nucleotides: TGTGCCAGCAGTTACTCGAGGGCGGTGGGGCAAGAGACCCAGTACTTC.